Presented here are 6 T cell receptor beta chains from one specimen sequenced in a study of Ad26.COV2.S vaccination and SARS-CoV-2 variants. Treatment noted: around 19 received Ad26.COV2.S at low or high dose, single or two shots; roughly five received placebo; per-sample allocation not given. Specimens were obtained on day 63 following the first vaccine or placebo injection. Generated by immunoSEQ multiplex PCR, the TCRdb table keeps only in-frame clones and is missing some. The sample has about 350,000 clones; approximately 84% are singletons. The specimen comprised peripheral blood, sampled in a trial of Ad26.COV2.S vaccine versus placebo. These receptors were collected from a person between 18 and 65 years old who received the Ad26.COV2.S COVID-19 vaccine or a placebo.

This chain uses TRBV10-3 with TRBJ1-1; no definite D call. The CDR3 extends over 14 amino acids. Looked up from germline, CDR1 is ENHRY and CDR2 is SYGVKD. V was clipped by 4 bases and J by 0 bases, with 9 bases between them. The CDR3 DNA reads TGTGCCATCAGTGCAGACAACATGAACACTGAAGCTTTCTTT. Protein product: CAISADNMNTEAFF.

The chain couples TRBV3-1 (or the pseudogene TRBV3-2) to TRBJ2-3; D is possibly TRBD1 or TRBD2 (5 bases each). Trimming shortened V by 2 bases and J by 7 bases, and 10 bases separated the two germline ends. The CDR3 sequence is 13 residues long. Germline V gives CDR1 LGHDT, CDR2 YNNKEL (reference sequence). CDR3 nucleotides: TGTGCCAGCAGCCAAATGGGGACCCATACGCAGTATTTT. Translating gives CASSQMGTHTQYF.

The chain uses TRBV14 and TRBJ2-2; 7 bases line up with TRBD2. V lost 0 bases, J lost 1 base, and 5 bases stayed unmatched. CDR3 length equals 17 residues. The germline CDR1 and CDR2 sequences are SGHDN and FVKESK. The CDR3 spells CASSQDATSVNTGELFF. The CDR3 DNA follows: TGTGCCAGCAGCCAAGATGCTACTAGCGTGAACACCGGGGAGCTGTTTTTT.

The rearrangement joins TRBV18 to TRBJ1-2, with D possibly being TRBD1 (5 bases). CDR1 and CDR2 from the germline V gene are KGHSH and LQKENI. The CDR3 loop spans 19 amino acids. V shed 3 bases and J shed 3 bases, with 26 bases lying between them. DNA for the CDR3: TGTGCCAGCTCACCCCGGCAGGGAATGGGGAAAGGATCAGACTATGGCTACACCTTC. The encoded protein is CASSPRQGMGKGSDYGYTF.

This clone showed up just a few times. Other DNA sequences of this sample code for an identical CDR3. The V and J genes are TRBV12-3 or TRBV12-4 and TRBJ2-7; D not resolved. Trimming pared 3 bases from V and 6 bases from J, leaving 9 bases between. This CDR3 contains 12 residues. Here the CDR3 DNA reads TGTGCCAGCAGTTTTGGGCTGGGCGAGCAGTACTTC. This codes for CASSFGLGEQYF.

The CDR3 is CASSLGTGDRDGYTF. CDR3 nucleotide sequence: TGTGCCAGCAGCTTAGGGACAGGTGATAGGGATGGCTACACCTTC. V gene TRBV7-2 combines with J gene TRBJ1-2; TRBD1 matches at 7 bases. After removal of 1 base from V and 6 bases from J, the junction contained 8 bases not matched to a gene. Looked up from germline, CDR1 is SGHTA and CDR2 is FQGNSA. CDR3 size: 15 residues.